The 12 T cell receptor beta chains presented below share a single source sample, sequenced in a study of Graves' ophthalmopathy and Graves' hyperthyroidism. Amplification of the TCR beta CDR3 regions used RNA transcripts (as template). HTBI-primed first-round RT-PCR preceded second-round multiplex PCR. TCRdb ran MiXCR on the multiplex PCR reads and lists one entry per CDR3 protein. The data hold 500,000 to 700,000 distinct CDR3 sequences, with 22% observed a single time. The sequenced sample consisted of peripheral blood. The receptors were gathered from a woman aged 18-35 years with stable Graves' hyperthyroidism. Some clones in this sample may be carry-over from other donors' samples.

This clonotype occurred many times. The rearrangement joins TRBV6-2 or TRBV6-3 to TRBJ2-5; the match to TRBD2 covers 11 bases. Per the germline V gene, CDR1 is MNHEY and CDR2 is SVGEGT. The junction had 4 bases not matched to a gene; V was cut back by 7 bases and J by 6 bases. This CDR3 spans 13 amino acids. For the CDR3, the DNA is TGTGCCAGCACGCCTAGCGGGGGGCAGACCCAGTACTTC. Its protein is CASTPSGGQTQYF.

This clonotype came up many times. V is TRBV5-1 and J is TRBJ1-1; D gene unclear. Looked up from germline, CDR1 is SGHRS and CDR2 is YFSETQ. The CDR3 consists of 13 residues. Trimming shortened V by 4 bases and J by 0 bases, and 7 bases separated the two germline ends. In DNA, the CDR3 is TGCGCCAGCAGCCAAGAAGTGAACACTGAAGCTTTCTTT. Its translation: CASSQEVNTEAFF.

This chain joins TRBV5-4 and TRBJ2-3; D unresolved. The CDR3 is 11 residues long. The germline V gene has CDR1 SGHNT and CDR2 YYREEE (reference sequence). V shed 4 bases and J shed 5 bases, with 5 bases lying between them. CDR3 region: CASSGEDTQYF. CDR3 DNA sequence: TGTGCCAGCAGCGGGGAAGATACGCAGTATTTT.

This clonotype was picked up many times. This sequence joins TRBV28 and TRBJ2-7; D is unresolved. Germline values: CDR1 MDHEN, CDR2 SYDVKM. V was trimmed by 7 bases and J by 5 bases, leaving 21 bases between them. CDR3 length: 15 residues. The CDR3 here is CASTTAGHSRHEQYF. The DNA of the CDR3 is TGTGCCAGCACCACTGCCGGGCACAGTCGTCACGAGCAGTACTTC.

This chain connects TRBV2 to TRBJ1-5; TRBD1 aligns across 9 bases. Germline loops: CDR1 SNHLY, CDR2 FYNNEI. The J segment lost 2 bases and the V segment lost 4 bases, leaving 3 bases of the junction unmatched. The CDR3 sequence is 15 residues long. This CDR3 is CASSGDRAGNQPQHF. CDR3 sequence (DNA): TGTGCCAGCAGTGGGGACAGGGCGGGCAATCAGCCCCAGCATTTT.

Ten or more counts support this clonotype. The chain recombines TRBV27 with TRBJ1-5; D ambiguous. The CDR3 is 14 residues long. Germline V gene sequence: CDR1 MNHEY, CDR2 SMNVEV (reference sequence). V lost 6 bases and J lost 0, with 9 bases in between. The CDR3 loop is CASSQTNSNQPQHF. The CDR3, as DNA: TGTGCCAGCAGCCAAACAAATAGCAATCAGCCCCAGCATTTT.

With respect to this clonotype: This could be a read error, since a much larger clone is one nucleotide away. The rearrangement uses TRBV2 and TRBJ2-5; D assignment may be TRBD1 or TRBD2 (6 bases each). Germline V gene data show CDR1 as SNHLY and CDR2 as FYNNEI. The CDR3 loop spans 14 amino acids. V lost 8 bases to trimming and J lost 5 bases, with 18 bases between them. CDR3 DNA: TGTGCCAGCCTACGACAGGATGGAGGGGAGACCCAGTACTTC. Protein: CASLRQDGGETQYF.

Ten or more counts support this clonotype. The rearrangement joins TRBV6-1 to TRBJ1-2, with D possibly matching TRBD1 (6 bases). Trimming took 7 bases from V and 8 from J, leaving 23 bases between them. This CDR3 spans 15 amino acids. Germline V gives CDR1 MNHNS, CDR2 SASEGT. CDR3 in amino acids: CASTQIGGAVKGYTF. Here the CDR3 DNA reads TGTGCCAGCACCCAAATTGGGGGCGCGGTGAAAGGCTACACCTTC.

The chain combines TRBV29-1 with TRBJ1-3; weak D call: TRBD1 (5 bases). The CDR3 spans 16 residues. Germline V gene data show CDR1 as SQVTM and CDR2 as ANQGSEA. The ends were cut back, 0 bases at V and 4 bases at J, with 16 bases in the middle. In DNA form, the CDR3 reads TGCAGCGTTGAAGATCTGGCAGGGCGCTCCGGAAACACCATATATTTT. Residues: CSVEDLAGRSGNTIYF.

Ten or more counts support this clonotype. CDR3 nucleotide sequence: TGTGCCAGCAGTAGAAGTCTAAGCCTGTCCTACGAGCAGTACTTC. Amino acids: CASSRSLSLSYEQYF. The chain employs TRBV6-1 and TRBJ2-7; D is unclear. V lost 5 bases and J 1 base, leaving 15 bases between the germline ends. The germline V gene has CDR1 MNHNS and CDR2 SASEGT. The CDR3 runs to 15 residues.

This clonotype has a count of ten or more. This chain connects TRBV6-5 to TRBJ1-2; maybe TRBD1 (6 bases). Germline V gene data show CDR1 as MNHEY and CDR2 as SVGAGI. CDR3 length: 14 residues. V lost 0 bases to trimming and J lost 7 bases, with 12 bases between them. The CDR3 region has the DNA TGTGCCAGCAGTTACTCTTATACAGGGTTTGGCTACACCTTC. Its translation: CASSYSYTGFGYTF.

The rearrangement uses TRBV20-1 and TRBJ2-1; D is possibly TRBD1 or TRBD2 (6 bases each). Germline V lookup: CDR1 DFQATT, CDR2 SNEGSKA (reference sequence). The CDR3 spans 16 residues. Trimming left V 4 bases short and J 3 bases short, with 19 bases between. The CDR3: CSAIPEERGDYNEQFF. CDR3 nucleotides: TGCAGTGCTATACCCGAGGAAAGGGGGGACTACAATGAGCAGTTCTTC.